This TCR beta chain came from a study of T cells in Graves' hyperthyroidism and ophthalmopathy. Points from the study as a whole: For ophthalmopathy, model prediction preceded onset by a median approximately 6 months.

This clonotype was picked up many times. Antigen unknown. With 5 bases removed from V and 2 bases from J, the gap between germline ends came to 13 bases. Germline loops: CDR1 LNHDA, CDR2 SQIVND (reference sequence). The CDR3 spans 14 residues. The investigators amplified TCR beta CDR3 regions from RNA transcripts. TCR CDR3 regions were first amplified by RT-PCR with HTBI primers. One entry per CDR3 protein, called by TCRdb with MiXCR from the multiplex PCR reads. The sample shows 600,000 to 750,000 distinct CDR3 sequences, 15% to 20% of them seen only once. A lack of ophthalmopathy progression within 18 months defined stable Graves' hyperthyroidism.

The genes are TRBV19 and TRBJ2-7; D might be TRBD1 (6 bases). The sequence derives from a man between 45 and 60 years old with Graves' hyperthyroidism. Sequenced: blood. Here the CDR3 reads CASSVDSLPYEQYF. The CDR3 DNA reads as TGTGCCAGTAGTGTGGACAGTTTACCCTACGAGCAGTACTTC. Full variable domain (outside the CDR3, taken from reference TRBV19 and TRBJ2-7): DGGITQSPKYLFRKEGQNVTLSCEQNLNHDAMYWYRQDPGQGLRLIYYSQIVNDFQKGDIAEGYSVSREKKESFPLTVTSAQKNPTAFYLCASSVDSLPYEQYFGPGTRLTVT.